At least ten counts were recorded for the clone carrying this TCR beta chain. Its antigen is undetermined. The data derive from a study of CD8 T cells in ankylosing spondylitis. Study-level points and caveats: Several highly homologous variants made up a TCR beta motif, and this motif appeared characteristic of ankylosing spondylitis blood. Reportedly, significant enrichment of disease-linked clones occurred in matched ankylosing spondylitis synovial fluid.

The CDR3 extends over 15 amino acids. Per germline, CDR1 SGHTA and CDR2 FQGTGA. The V gene end was trimmed by 5 bases and the J gene end by 3 bases; junction bases not matched to a gene: 6. MiXCR, applied by TCRdb to the 5' RACE reads, yields one record per CDR3 protein. This table has 200,000 to 300,000 distinct CDR3 sequences, 20% to 30% appearing once. This clonotype was sampled from a male donor with ankylosing spondylitis or in good health (not recorded which). Sequencing used blood, either unsorted or a sorted T cell fraction (not recorded which). This chain joins TRBV7-3 and TRBJ2-1; the match to TRBD2 covers 8 bases. The CDR3 DNA reads TGTGCCAGCAGCCCCGCGGGGGGTGGCTACAATGAGCAGTTCTTC. Residues: CASSPAGGGYNEQFF.